This T cell receptor beta chain is from a study of CD8 T cells in ankylosing spondylitis. Whole-study findings and limits: The study looked at matched synovial fluid samples from ankylosing spondylitis patients. Disease-linked clones were reported to be significantly enriched there. A TCR beta motif made of 7 to 9 highly homologous variants seemed typical of ankylosing spondylitis blood.

Comment on this clonotype: What it recognizes is unknown.

From germline, CDR1 is SGHVS and CDR2 FNYEAQ. V was trimmed by 4 bases and J by 0 bases, leaving 16 bases between them. This CDR3 spans 17 amino acids. TCRdb ran MiXCR on the 5' RACE reads and lists one entry per CDR3 protein. The data show 100,000 to 150,000 distinct CDR3 sequences, 17% seen once. This clonotype was obtained from a male donor with ankylosing spondylitis. Sequenced: blood, either unsorted or a sorted T cell fraction (not recorded which). The chain couples TRBV7-6 to TRBJ2-1; D might be TRBD2 (5 bases). In DNA, the CDR3 is TGTGCCAGCAGCTATAGCGTCGGTCCGCTCTCCTACAATGAGCAGTTCTTC. It specifies CASSYSVGPLSYNEQFF.